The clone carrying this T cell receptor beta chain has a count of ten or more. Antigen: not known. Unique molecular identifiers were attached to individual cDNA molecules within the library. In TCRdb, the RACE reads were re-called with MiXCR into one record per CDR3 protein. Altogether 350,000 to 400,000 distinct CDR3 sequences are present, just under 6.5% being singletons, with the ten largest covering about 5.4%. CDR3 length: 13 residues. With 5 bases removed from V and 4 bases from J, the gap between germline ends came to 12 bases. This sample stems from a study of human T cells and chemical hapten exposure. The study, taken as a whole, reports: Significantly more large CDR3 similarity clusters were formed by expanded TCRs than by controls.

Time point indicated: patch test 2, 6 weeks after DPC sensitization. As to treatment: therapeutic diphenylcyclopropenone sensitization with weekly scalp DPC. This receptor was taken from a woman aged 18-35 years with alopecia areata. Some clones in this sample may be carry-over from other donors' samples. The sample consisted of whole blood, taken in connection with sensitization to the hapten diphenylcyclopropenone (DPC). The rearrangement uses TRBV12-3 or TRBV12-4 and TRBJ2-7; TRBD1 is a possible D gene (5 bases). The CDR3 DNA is TGTGCCAGCAGTGGGCAGGGAAGGTACGAGCAGTACTTC. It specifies CASSGQGRYEQYF.